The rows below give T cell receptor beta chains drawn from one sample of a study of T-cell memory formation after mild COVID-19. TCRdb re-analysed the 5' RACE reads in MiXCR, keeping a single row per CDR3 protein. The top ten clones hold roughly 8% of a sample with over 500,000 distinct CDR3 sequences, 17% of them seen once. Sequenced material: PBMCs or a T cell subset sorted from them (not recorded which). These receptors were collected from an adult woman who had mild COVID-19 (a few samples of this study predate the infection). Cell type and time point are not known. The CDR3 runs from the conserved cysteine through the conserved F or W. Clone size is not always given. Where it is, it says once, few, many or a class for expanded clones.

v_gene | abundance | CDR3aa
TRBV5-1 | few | CASSSGGADKTQYF
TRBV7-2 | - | CASSLSLSGNWNEQFF
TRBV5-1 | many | CASSLQGTNTGELFF
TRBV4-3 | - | CASSQDHAGLYEQYF
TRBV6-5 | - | CASRLTSNTEAFF
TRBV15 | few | CATSRVAGGPEKLFF
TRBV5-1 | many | CASSLVRGDLPDTQYF
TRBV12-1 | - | CASDPLERRGGSYGYTF
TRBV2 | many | CASSDRITDTQYF
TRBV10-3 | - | CAISERTGESYEQYF
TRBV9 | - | CASSVVGTGGEAFF
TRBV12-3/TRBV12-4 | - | CASSFRQGAGAFF
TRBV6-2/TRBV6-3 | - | CASSYRQGADTQYF
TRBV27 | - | CASSPGTGGLWTEAFF
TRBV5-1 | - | CASSLRAFGTYEQYF
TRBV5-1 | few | CASSVSGTGGYEQYF
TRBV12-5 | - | CASGSTATGTFSYEQYF
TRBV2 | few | CASSPAIQETQYF
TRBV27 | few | CATRGGGSNQPQHF
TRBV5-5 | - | CASSPTGPEETQYF
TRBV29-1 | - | CSVVATPGEQYF
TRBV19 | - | CASSMDRGWNTEAFF
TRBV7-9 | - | CASSPWPPDTQYF
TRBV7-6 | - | CASSLVSAGGGGAFF
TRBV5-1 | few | CASSSSLQDEKLFF
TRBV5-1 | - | CASSWGQGGSYEQYF
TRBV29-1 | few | CSAPGRHTDTQYF
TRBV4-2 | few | CASSQDEGLSGGPLSYNEQFF
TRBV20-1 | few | CSARLMGQGNNEQFF
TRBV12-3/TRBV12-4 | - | CASSGTGMMNTEAFF
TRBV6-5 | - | CASQDQNTEAFF
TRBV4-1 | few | CASSRGTGGPYEQYF
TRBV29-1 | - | CSVVAGANTEAFF
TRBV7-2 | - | CASSLRTRFSSYEQYF
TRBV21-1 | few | CASSPGQGLDYGYTF
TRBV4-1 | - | CASSQDGGRWDEQYF
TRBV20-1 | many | CSARPSPPDTQYF
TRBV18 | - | CASSPGMGQGFETQYF
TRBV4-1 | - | CASSQVGRQRGSPLHF
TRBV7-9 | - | CASSLFSGGATDTQYF
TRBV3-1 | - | CASSQVPDNYGYTF
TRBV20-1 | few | CSAPGEGASGEQYF
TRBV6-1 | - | CASRGQPHQPQHF
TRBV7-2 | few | CASSSEAGAYNEQFF
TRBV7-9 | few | CASRVQDSYGYTF
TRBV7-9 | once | CASSYSGTLLDGYTF
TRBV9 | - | CASSVDVTGEQYF
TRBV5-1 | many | CASSLALAGGSYNEQFF
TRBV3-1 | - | CASSRIDRDRGKETQYF
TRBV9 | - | CASSVSGSTDTQYF
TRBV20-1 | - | CSASERTSPTSYGYTF
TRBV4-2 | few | CASSQEGYGTSYEQYF
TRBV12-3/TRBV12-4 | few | CASSTSGSFTGELFF
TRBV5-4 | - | CASSLSRTGMTDTQYF
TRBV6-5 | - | CASSRDRLTGYTF
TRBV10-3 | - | CAISVGGRNTEAFF
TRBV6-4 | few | CASTRHSPYEQYF
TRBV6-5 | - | CASSYRGGELFF
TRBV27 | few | CASSFKRNTEAFF
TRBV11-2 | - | CASGLDRGSYNEQFF